The 11 T cell receptor beta chains given below trace back to one sample, sequenced in a study of early T cells in non-severe SARS-CoV-2 infection. TCRdb used MiXCR to reprocess the 5' RACE reads, holding one entry per CDR3 protein. The table lists about 56,000 distinct CDR3 sequences, more than 9% of them singletons. The sequencing sample was made of whole blood. These TCRs come from an adult who was a healthcare worker with PCR-confirmed SARS-CoV-2 infection or an uninfected control (not recorded which).

This clonotype was seen a handful of times. The gene calls are TRBV6-2 or TRBV6-3 and TRBJ2-5; no definite D call. V lost 7 bases and J lost 0, with 9 bases in between. Germline V gives CDR1 MNHEY, CDR2 SVGEGT. This CDR3 has 13 residues. The CDR3 coding sequence is TGTGCCAGCACGGAGCCCAACCAAGAGACCCAGTACTTC. Amino acids: CASTEPNQETQYF.

The chain joins TRBV7-6 to TRBJ2-2, with 9 bases identical to TRBD1. The V gene's germline CDR1 is SGHVS and CDR2 FNYEAQ. The CDR3 has 18 amino acids. V gave up 3 bases and J gave up 3 bases; unmatched junction bases: 11. The CDR3 loop is CASSFLMAGQGHTGELFF. The CDR3 coding sequence is TGTGCCAGCAGCTTCTTGATGGCGGGACAGGGCCACACCGGGGAGCTGTTTTTT.

This clonotype was counted at least ten times. This CDR3 reads CASSYRRMTGSDQPQHF. The CDR3, as DNA: TGTGCCAGCAGCTACCGGCGTATGACAGGGTCGGATCAGCCCCAGCATTTT. This chain links TRBV7-8 with TRBJ1-5; 7 bases line up with TRBD1. Germline V gene sequence: CDR1 SGHVS, CDR2 FQNEAQ. CDR3 length equals 17 residues. The V gene end was trimmed by 4 bases and the J gene end by 5 bases; junction bases not matched to a gene: 14.

This clonotype was seen a few times. The chain uses TRBV20-1 and TRBJ1-1; no reliable D call. This CDR3 region has 12 residues. Germline-derived CDR1 and CDR2 are DFQATT and SNEGSKA (reference sequence). The CDR3 here is CSADLGSTEAFF. The CDR3 DNA sequence: TGCAGCGCCGATCTAGGGAGCACTGAAGCTTTCTTT.

The chain employs TRBV20-1 and TRBJ2-3, with 13 bases lining up with TRBD2. Germline values: CDR1 DFQATT, CDR2 SNEGSKA (reference sequence). The CDR3 is 15 amino acids. V gave up 5 bases and J gave up 6 bases; unmatched junction bases: 8. The CDR3 sequence: CSAPSRTSGSDTQYF. The CDR3 nucleotides are TGCAGTGCTCCGTCTAGGACTAGCGGGAGTGATACGCAGTATTTT.

This clonotype was seen at least ten times. The V call is TRBV29-1, the J call TRBJ2-5; 10 bases fit TRBD1. Per the germline V gene, CDR1 is SQVTM and CDR2 is ANQGSEA. After removal of 5 bases from V and 4 bases from J, the junction contained 7 bases not matched to a gene. The CDR3 has 14 amino acids. This chain's CDR3 is CSVRTGTGVETQYF. The CDR3, as DNA: TGCAGCGTTAGAACCGGGACAGGGGTAGAGACCCAGTACTTC.

The J gene is TRBJ1-3, the V gene TRBV12-5; D not certain. CDR1 and CDR2 from the germline V gene are LGHNT and FRNRAP. V was cut by 2 bases and J by 4 bases, with 9 bases left in between. The CDR3 has 14 residues. The CDR3 reads CASGLRGIGNTIYF. In DNA, the CDR3 is TGTGCTAGTGGTTTGAGAGGGATCGGAAACACCATATATTTT.

This sequence joins TRBV7-9 and TRBJ1-2; tentative D call: TRBD1 (6 bases). This CDR3 has 14 amino acids. Germline V gene data show CDR1 as SEHNR and CDR2 as FQNEAQ (reference sequence). Between the trimmed V and J ends, which lost 3 bases and 6 bases, there was a span of 14 bases. CDR3 residues: CASSLDQGYHGYTF. Here the CDR3 DNA reads TGTGCCAGCAGCTTGGACCAGGGGTACCATGGCTACACCTTC.

This clonotype has ten or more counts. The V gene is TRBV20-1, the J gene TRBJ2-3; D possibly matches TRBD1 or TRBD2 (5 bases each). There are 15 residues in the CDR3. Trimming cost V 7 bases and J 4 bases, with 21 bases left between them. Looked up from germline, CDR1 is DFQATT and CDR2 is SNEGSKA (reference sequence). DNA of the CDR3: TGCAGTGGAATTGTCTCCGGGGCGAGTTCAGATACGCAGTATTTT. It translates to CSGIVSGASSDTQYF.

Ten or more counts support this clonotype. This chain joins TRBV4-3 and TRBJ1-4; D call uncertain. The CDR3 runs 13 residues. The germline V gene has CDR1 LGHNA and CDR2 YSLEER. Trimming cost V 3 bases and J 6 bases, with 8 bases left between them. In nucleotides, the CDR3 is TGCGCCAGCAGCCAGGCGCCCTATGAAAAACTGTTTTTT. Its translation: CASSQAPYEKLFF.

This clonotype appeared many times. This chain links TRBV29-1 with TRBJ2-1; D possibly corresponds to TRBD1 (6 bases). The V end was cut by 6 bases, the J end by 12 bases, with 21 bases between. The CDR3 runs 13 residues. Germline values: CDR1 SQVTM, CDR2 ANQGSEA. DNA for the CDR3: TGCAGCGTAGTCCGGGACACGAGGAAAATGCAGTTCTTC. Translated, it gives CSVVRDTRKMQFF.